The 13 T cell receptor beta chains presented below share a single source sample, sequenced in a study of OX40 agonist ivuxolimab in advanced cancers. Profiled with immunoSEQ multiplex PCR; TCRdb holds only in-frame clones, not every one. The profile shows 60,000 or so clones, around 90% of them singletons. The source material was CD4+ or CD8+ T cells sorted from blood, sampled in a trial of the OX40 agonist ivuxolimab. The receptors stem from an adult with an advanced solid tumor such as melanoma, head and neck, liver or kidney cancer.

The chain carries TRBV4-2 and TRBJ1-5; unclear D gene. The germline V gene encodes CDR1 LGHNA and CDR2 YNFKEQ. The V end was cut by 1 base, the J end by 0 bases, with 7 bases between. The CDR3 is made up of 15 amino acids. Here the CDR3 reads CASSQGLYSNQPQHF. The CDR3 nucleotides are TGTGCCAGCAGCCAAGGTTTGTATAGCAATCAGCCCCAGCATTTT.

J is TRBJ2-1 and V is TRBV7-2, with 9 bases that match TRBD2. The germline V gene has CDR1 SGHTA and CDR2 FQGNSA. The V gene end was trimmed by 5 bases and the J gene end by 0 bases; junction bases not matched to a gene: 11. CDR3 length: 18 residues. The CDR3 loop is CASSLPAGGRSSYNEQFF. In nucleotides, the CDR3 is TGTGCCAGCAGCCTACCGGCGGGGGGGCGAAGCTCCTACAATGAGCAGTTCTTC.

CDR3 nucleotide sequence: TGCGCCAGCAGCTTTGGGTCAGGGGGCAGGAACACTGAAGCTTTCTTT. It yields the protein CASSFGSGGRNTEAFF. The chain couples TRBV5-1 to TRBJ1-1, with 8 bases aligning to TRBD1. The CDR3 consists of 16 residues. The germline V gene has CDR1 SGHRS and CDR2 YFSETQ. J lost 1 base, V lost 2 bases, and 7 bases had no gene match. Based on the CDR3 plus reference TRBV5-1 and TRBJ1-1, the full variable domain is KAGVTQTPRYLIKTRGQQVTLSCSPISGHRSVSWYQQTPGQGLQFLFEYFSETQRNKGNFPGRFSGRQFSNSRSEMNVSTLELGDSALYLCASSFGSGGRNTEAFFGQGTRLTVV.

CDR3 amino acids: CASSLDRFNSPLHF. The CDR3, as DNA: TGTGCCAGCAGTTTAGACAGGTTTAATTCACCCCTCCACTTT. The chain uses TRBV28 and TRBJ1-6, with D maybe TRBD1 (6 bases). Trimming took off 2 bases at V and 6 bases at J, with 8 bases between the two ends. The CDR3 runs 14 residues. CDR1 and CDR2 from the germline V gene are MDHEN and SYDVKM.

This rearrangement joins TRBV2 to TRBJ1-2, with 8 nucleotides matching TRBD1. Per germline, CDR1 SNHLY and CDR2 FYNNEI. Trimming cost V 7 bases and J 8 bases; bases outside gene matches: 12. The CDR3 runs to 14 residues. CDR3 loop: CASNLDRESFGYTF. The CDR3 coding sequence is TGTGCCAGCAACCTGGACAGGGAGTCGTTCGGCTACACCTTC.

The rearrangement uses TRBV5-8 and TRBJ1-2, with D uncertain. Germline lookup yields CDR1 SGHTS and CDR2 YDEGEE. This CDR3 is 13 amino acids long. The ends were cut back, 0 bases at V and 4 bases at J, with 7 bases in the middle. CDR3 sequence (DNA): TGTGCCAGCAGCTTGGGGACGATCTATGGCTACACCTTC. This codes for CASSLGTIYGYTF.

The chain recombines TRBV27 with TRBJ2-7, with unresolved D. This CDR3 contains 13 residues. Per the germline V gene, CDR1 is MNHEY and CDR2 is SMNVEV (reference sequence). The germline V and J ends were trimmed by 2 bases and 0 bases, with 5 bases remaining between them. CDR3 protein: CASSLRVSYEQYF. DNA of the CDR3: TGTGCCAGCAGTTTAAGGGTCTCCTACGAGCAGTACTTC.

The rearrangement uses TRBV5-1 and TRBJ2-7; D tentatively reads TRBD1 or TRBD2 (5 bases each). Trimming removed 4 bases from V and 1 base from J, with 12 bases in between. Germline CDR1 and CDR2: SGHRS and YFSETQ. The CDR3 runs to 14 residues. The CDR3 loop is CASSNRDGSYEQYF. The CDR3 DNA reads as TGCGCCAGCAGCAACCGGGACGGATCCTACGAGCAGTACTTC.

The V and J genes are TRBV4-3 and TRBJ2-3; D is perhaps TRBD2 (6 bases). Trimming removed 0 bases at V and 6 bases at J, with 13 bases between. Germline-derived CDR1 and CDR2 are LGHNA and YSLEER. The CDR3 is 15 amino acids. CDR3 amino acids: CASSQEGRDFDTQYF. The CDR3 region has the DNA TGCGCCAGCAGCCAAGAGGGGCGGGATTTCGATACGCAGTATTTT.

The chain joins TRBV6-7 to TRBJ2-7; D unclear. TRBV6-7 belongs to the ORF category, with a function that is uncertain. V shed 2 bases and J shed 6 bases, with 11 bases lying between them. The length of the CDR3 is 13 residues. The CDR3 here is CASSYIRTFEQYV. The CDR3 nucleotides are TGTGCCAGCAGTTACATCCGGACCTTCGAGCAGTACGTC.

This clone has just one count. The chain recombines TRBV7-9 with TRBJ2-7; D gene unclear. The V gene lost 5 bases and the J gene lost 3 bases, with 11 bases spanning the gap. The CDR3 contains 13 residues. Germline lookup yields CDR1 SEHNR and CDR2 FQNEAQ (reference sequence). The CDR3, as DNA: TGTGCCAGCAGCCCGCCACTCAACTACGAGCAGTACTTC. Encoded protein: CASSPPLNYEQYF. Looking up the rest from reference TRBV7-9 and TRBJ2-7 gives the full variable domain: DTGVSQNPRHKITKRGQNVTFRCDPISEHNRLYWYRQTLGQGPEFLTYFQNEAQLEKSRLLSDRFSAERPKGSFSTLEIQRTEQGDSAMYLCASSPPLNYEQYFGPGTRLTVT.

This clone was counted between two and nine times. The gene calls are TRBV10-2 and TRBJ2-2; 9 positions agree with TRBD2. CDR1 and CDR2 (germline): WSHSY, SAAADI. This CDR3 has 15 residues. V lost 4 bases, J lost 8 bases, and 8 bases stayed unmatched. CDR3 residues: CASSVLAGPLGELFF. DNA for the CDR3: TGCGCCAGCAGTGTCCTAGCGGGGCCCCTGGGGGAGCTGTTTTTT.

The chain has TRBV2 and TRBJ1-2, with D possibly matching TRBD1 (6 bases). The CDR3 is 12 amino acids. The V gene's germline CDR1 is SNHLY and CDR2 FYNNEI. Trimming took 8 bases from V and 5 from J, leaving 12 bases between them. The CDR3 sequence is CASQGHPYGYTF. The CDR3 coding sequence is TGTGCCAGCCAGGGACACCCATATGGCTACACCTTC.